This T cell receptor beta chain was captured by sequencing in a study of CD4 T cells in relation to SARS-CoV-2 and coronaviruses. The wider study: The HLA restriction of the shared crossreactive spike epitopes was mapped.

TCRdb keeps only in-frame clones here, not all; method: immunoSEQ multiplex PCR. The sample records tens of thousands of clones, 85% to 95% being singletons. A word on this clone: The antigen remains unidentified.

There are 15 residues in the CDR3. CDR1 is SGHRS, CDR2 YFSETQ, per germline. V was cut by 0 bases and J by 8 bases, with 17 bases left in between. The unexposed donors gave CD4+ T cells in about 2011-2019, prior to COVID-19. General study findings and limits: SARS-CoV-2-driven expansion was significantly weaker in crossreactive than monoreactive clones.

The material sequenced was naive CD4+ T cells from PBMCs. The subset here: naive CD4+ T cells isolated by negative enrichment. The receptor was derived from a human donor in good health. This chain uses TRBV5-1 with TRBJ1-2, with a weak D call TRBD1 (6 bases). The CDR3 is CASSLAGQAGEGYTF. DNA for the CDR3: TGCGCCAGCAGCTTGGCCGGGCAGGCAGGGGAAGGCTACACCTTC.